The 4 T cell receptor beta chains below all came from one sample that was sequenced in a study of blood T cells in healthy people across ages. Together with a sample-barcoded 5' primer, a J-beta primer mix was included in a second PCR lasting 7 to 11 cycles. MiXCR, applied by TCRdb to the 5' RACE reads, yields one record per CDR3 protein. The sample shows about 800,000 distinct CDR3 sequences, roughly 46% of them seen only once. Material: blood. All receptors come from an elderly man in good health.

This clonotype was observed at least ten times. The chain employs TRBV30 and TRBJ2-4, with a tentative D call TRBD2 (6 bases). CDR1 is GTSNPN, CDR2 SVGIG, per germline (reference sequence). V was cut by 7 bases and J by 0 bases, with 10 bases left in between. The CDR3 totals 13 residues. CDR3 DNA sequence: TGTGCCTTGGACGGGGGAGCCAAAAACATTCAGTACTTC. It specifies CALDGGAKNIQYF.

This clonotype has more than one count but fewer than ten. The chain has TRBV11-2 and TRBJ1-2, with unresolved D. Germline CDR1 is SGHAT and CDR2 is FQNNGV. The length of the CDR3 is 14 residues. Trimming took off 5 bases at V and 1 base at J, with 11 bases between the two ends. The CDR3 DNA follows: TGTGCCAGCAGCCTCTCGGCACTTAACTATGGCTACACCTTC. Protein: CASSLSALNYGYTF.

This clonotype appeared a few times. This chain connects TRBV20-1 to TRBJ2-7; TRBD1 agrees at 7 bases. The closer fit of TRBJ2-5 to the DNA end suggests the J call may be wrong. This CDR3 is built from 12 residues. Looked up from germline, CDR1 is DFQATT and CDR2 is SNEGSKA (reference sequence). CDR3 sequence: CSARQGVETQYF. The CDR3 DNA is TGCAGTGCTAGACAGGGGGTTGAGACCCAGTACTTC.

The chain links TRBV10-2 to TRBJ2-7, with 13 bases aligning to TRBD2. The CDR3 extends over 15 amino acids. The V gene's germline CDR1 is WSHSY and CDR2 SAAADI. V dropped 8 bases and J dropped 2; count of bases not matched to a gene: 6. This chain's CDR3 is CASRAGTSGTYEQYF. In DNA form, the CDR3 reads TGCGCCAGCCGCGCTGGGACTAGCGGGACCTACGAGCAGTACTTC.